These 4 T cell receptor beta chains were sequenced from one sample in a study of cytomegalovirus exposure and HLA in healthy donors. It was with 60 Vbeta and 13 Jbeta primers that the PCR ran. This table comes from immunoSEQ multiplex PCR, and its TCRdb copy is limited to in-frame clones, with some not included. This table holds fewer than 250,000 clones, more than 70% found once. The sequenced material came from PBMCs. The receptors stem from a man in his forties in good health and CMV-seropositive.

This chain uses TRBV30 with TRBJ1-5; unclear D gene. The CDR3 has 14 residues. Germline V gives CDR1 GTSNPN, CDR2 SVGIG (reference sequence). The V end was cut by 2 bases, the J end by 3 bases, with 11 bases between. The CDR3 sequence: CAWSTAGNNQPQHF. The CDR3 DNA reads as TGTGCCTGGAGTACGGCGGGTAACAATCAGCCCCAGCATTTT.

This clone is a singleton in its sample. The chain joins TRBV7-8 to TRBJ2-7; the D gene is possibly TRBD2 (6 bases). CDR3 length: 16 residues. Deletions cut 1 base from V and 7 bases from J, with 20 bases between. Germline V gene lookup returns CDR1 SGHVS and CDR2 FQNEAQ. This CDR3 is CASSLDLGAFGGEQYF. Written as DNA, the CDR3 is TGTGCCAGCAGCTTAGATCTAGGAGCCTTCGGGGGAGAGCAGTACTTC.

The chain recombines TRBV28 with TRBJ1-5; 11 positions agree with TRBD1. Unmatched junction bases numbered 10, after V lost 5 bases and J lost 7 bases. Germline V gives CDR1 MDHEN, CDR2 SYDVKM. This CDR3 is 16 amino acids long. CDR3: CASSPNRDRGEQPQHF. The CDR3 bases are TGTGCCAGCAGTCCTAACCGGGACAGGGGGGAGCAGCCCCAGCATTTT.

The chain uses TRBV18 and TRBJ1-2; D gene uncertain. Germline V lookup: CDR1 KGHSH, CDR2 LQKENI. This CDR3 is built from 15 residues. Trimming stripped 3 bases from V and 4 bases from J, with 15 bases between. The CDR3 is CASSPVKGESYGYTF. The DNA for the CDR3 is TGTGCCAGCTCACCCGTGAAGGGAGAATCCTATGGCTACACCTTC.